Listed below are T cell receptor beta chains from one sample, sequenced in a study of sequential checkpoint blockade in melanoma. Assay: immunoSEQ multiplex PCR; the TCRdb copy retains only in-frame clones and omits some. The sample has 12,000 to 15,000 clones; around 48% are singletons. This sample comprised CD8+ T cells sorted from blood (inferred from file names), obtained from a patient given nivolumab and ipilimumab in sequence. The receptors were sampled from a human donor with melanoma. Both conserved end residues are part of each CDR3. A D gene is named only where the DNA matches it firmly. Size is omitted from some rows. Given values are once, few, many or a class for expanded clones.

V	size	J	D	DNA	CDR3
TRBV6-5	once	TRBJ1-4	-	TGTGCCAGCAGTAACGGGGGACGTGCGGAAAAACTGTTTTTT	CASSNGGRAEKLFF
TRBV7-9	-	TRBJ2-2	TRBD1	TGTGCCAGCAGCTTTTTGACCGGGACAGGGTCAACCGGGGAGCTGTTTTTT	CASSFLTGTGSTGELFF
TRBV11-2	few	TRBJ2-7	-	TGTGCCAGCAGCGAACACGCCTACGAGCAGTACTTC	CASSEHAYEQYF
TRBV27	-	TRBJ2-1	TRBD1	TGTGCCAGCAGTTTCCAGGGGGCCCCCTACAATGAGCAGTTCTTC	CASSFQGAPYNEQFF
TRBV5-3	-	TRBJ2-7	-	TGTGCCAGCAGCCCGGGACTGGGTCTCGAGCAGTACTTC	CASSPGLGLEQYF
TRBV27	-	TRBJ2-2	-	TGTGCCAGCAGTTTCTCGAACACCGGGGAGCTGTTTTTT	CASSFSNTGELFF
TRBV4-1	-	TRBJ1-1	TRBD1	TGCGCCAGCAGCCAGGAGGGACAGGGGAACACTGAAGCTTTCTTT	CASSQEGQGNTEAFF
TRBV7-6	-	TRBJ2-7	TRBD2	TGTGCCAGCAGCCCGCTAGCGGGAAATACCTACGAGCAGTACTTC	CASSPLAGNTYEQYF
TRBV28	few	TRBJ1-6	-	TGTGCCAGCAATAATGGGGACACCAATTCACCCCTCCACTTT	CASNNGDTNSPLHF
TRBV10-3	-	TRBJ2-1	TRBD2	TGTGCCATCAGGGACTTAGCGGGAGGGCCCAATGAGCAGTTCTTC	CAIRDLAGGPNEQFF
TRBV6-4	-	TRBJ2-1	TRBD2	TGTGCCAGCAGTGAAGAGTCTAGCGGGAGTGTGTACAATGAGCAGTTCTTC	CASSEESSGSVYNEQFF
TRBV5-4	-	TRBJ2-3	TRBD2	TGTGCCAGCAGCTTGACTAGCGGCACAGATACGCAGTATTTT	CASSLTSGTDTQYF
TRBV7-8	medium-sized	TRBJ1-1	-	TGTGCCAGCAGCTTAGAGGCTACTAGGATAGGGTACACTGAAGCTTTCTTT	CASSLEATRIGYTEAFF
TRBV6-6	-	TRBJ2-7	-	TGTGCCAGCAGTTACTCTGCGAGATACGAGCAGTACTTC	CASSYSARYEQYF
TRBV5-1	-	TRBJ2-4	-	TGCGCCAGCAGATGGACAGAAGAAAACATTCAGTACTTC	CASRWTEENIQYF
TRBV15	-	TRBJ2-1	TRBD2	TGTGCCACCAGCATAGGCAGCGGGAGGGCCTGGGAGCAGTTCTTC	CATSIGSGRAWEQFF
TRBV6-5	few	TRBJ1-3	TRBD1	TGTGCCAGCATGGGACAGCTCTCTGGAAACACCATATATTTT	CASMGQLSGNTIYF
TRBV4-1	-	TRBJ2-1	TRBD2	TGCGCCAGCAGCCAAGATAGTCCCGGACTAGCGGACAATGAGCAGTTCTTC	CASSQDSPGLADNEQFF
TRBV6-6	once	TRBJ2-2	TRBD1	TGTGCCAGCAGCCAAGACAGGGGGTCCACCGGGGAGCTGTTTTTT	CASSQDRGSTGELFF
TRBV15	medium-sized	TRBJ1-5	-	TGTGCCACCAGCAGAGACAGGGGCAATCAGCCCCAGCATTTT	CATSRDRGNQPQHF
TRBV19	few	TRBJ1-5	-	TGTGCCAGTAGTATGACTCCGGGGAGGCAGCCCCAGCATTTT	CASSMTPGRQPQHF
TRBV5-6	-	TRBJ2-7	-	TGTGCCAGCAGCTTTTCTTCCGTCTTCTACGAGCAGTACTTC	CASSFSSVFYEQYF
TRBV5-6	-	TRBJ2-7	TRBD1	TGTGCCAGCAGCTCCGGACAGGGATCTTACGAGCAGTACTTT	CASSSGQGSYEQYF
TRBV13	-	TRBJ2-7	-	TGTGCCAGCAGCTTCAGGGTGGACGAGCAGTACTTC	CASSFRVDEQYF
TRBV11-2	few	TRBJ1-1	TRBD1	TGTGCCAGCAGCTTCGGACAGGGGGCGAAGAACACTGAAGCTTTCTTT	CASSFGQGAKNTEAFF
TRBV15	-	TRBJ2-1	TRBD2	TGTGCCACCAGCAGAGATCGGATACTAGCGGGAGACGGCAATGAGCAGTTCTTC	CATSRDRILAGDGNEQFF
TRBV7-6	-	TRBJ2-3	-	TGTGCCAGCAGCTTCGAGCTGAAACAGTATTTT	CASSFELKQYF
TRBV15	-	TRBJ2-2	-	TGTGCCACCAGCATTACGTTTACCGGGGGGCTGTTTTTT	CATSITFTGGLFF
TRBV29-1	few	TRBJ2-3	-	TGCAGCGTTGTTACTTGGGAGCGCAACACAGATACGCAGTATTTT	CSVVTWERNTDTQYF
TRBV30	-	TRBJ2-7	TRBD2	TGTGCCTGGAGTGGACTAGCGGTCAGCTCCTACGAGCAGTACTTC	CAWSGLAVSSYEQYF
TRBV7-9	-	TRBJ2-1	TRBD2	TGTGCCAGCAGCCCCCAATACGGGAGGTCCTACAATGAGCAGTTCTTC	CASSPQYGRSYNEQFF
TRBV6-5	-	TRBJ2-1	TRBD1	TGTGCCAGCAGCTACGGACAGGCTACCTACAATGAGCAGTTCTTC	CASSYGQATYNEQFF
TRBV5-5	-	TRBJ2-3	TRBD2	TGTGCCAGCAGCTTAGTCCTCGGCGGGGGAAGCACAGATACGCAGTATTTT	CASSLVLGGGSTDTQYF
TRBV5-6	-	TRBJ1-2	-	TGTGCCAGCAGCTTCGGTCTCTTCGGCAGGACTTATGGCTACACCTTC	CASSFGLFGRTYGYTF
TRBV6-5	once	TRBJ2-3	-	TGTGCCAGCAGTTATGGACTCGCTGTCACAGATACGCAGTATTTT	CASSYGLAVTDTQYF
TRBV27	-	TRBJ2-7	-	TGTGCCAGCAGTTTATCATTGGACACCTACGAGCAGTACTTC	CASSLSLDTYEQYF
TRBV25-1	-	TRBJ1-6	-	TGTGCCAGCAGTCAGGTACTCAATTCACCCCTCCACTTT	CASSQVLNSPLHF
TRBV9	-	TRBJ1-1	-	TGTGCCAGCAGCCCCGGGGTGGTCACTGAAGCTTTCTTT	CASSPGVVTEAFF
TRBV2	-	TRBJ1-5	-	TGTGCCAGCAGTCCGGGTCAGCATCAGCCCCAGCATTTT	CASSPGQHQPQHF
TRBV11-2	medium-sized	TRBJ1-5	TRBD1	TGTGCCAGCAGCTTAGACAGGGGGCTGAATCAGCCCCAGCATTTT	CASSLDRGLNQPQHF
TRBV27	-	TRBJ2-5	-	TGTGCCAGCAGTTCTCTCGCAGGGCACTCCCAAGAGACCCAGTACTTC	CASSSLAGHSQETQYF